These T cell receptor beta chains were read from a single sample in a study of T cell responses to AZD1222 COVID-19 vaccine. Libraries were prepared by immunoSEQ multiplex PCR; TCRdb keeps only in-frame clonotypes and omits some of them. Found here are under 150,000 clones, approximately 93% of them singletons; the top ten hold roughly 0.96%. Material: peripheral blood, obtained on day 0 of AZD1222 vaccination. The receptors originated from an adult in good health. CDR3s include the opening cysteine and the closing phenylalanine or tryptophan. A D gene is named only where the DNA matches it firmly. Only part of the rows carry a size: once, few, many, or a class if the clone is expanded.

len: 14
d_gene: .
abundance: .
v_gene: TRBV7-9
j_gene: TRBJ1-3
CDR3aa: CASSLSPRGNTIYF
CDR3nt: TGTGCCAGCAGCTTAAGCCCCCGTGGAAACACCATATATTTT

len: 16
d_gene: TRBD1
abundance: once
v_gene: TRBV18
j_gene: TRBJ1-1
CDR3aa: CASSRNTGGASTEAFF
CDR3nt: TGTGCCAGCTCCCGGAATACAGGGGGCGCGAGCACTGAAGCTTTCTTT

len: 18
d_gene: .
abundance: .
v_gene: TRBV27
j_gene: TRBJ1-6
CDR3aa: CASSFSGETYIYNSPLHF
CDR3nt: TGTGCCAGCAGTTTCTCGGGGGAGACGTATATCTATAATTCACCCCTCCACTTT

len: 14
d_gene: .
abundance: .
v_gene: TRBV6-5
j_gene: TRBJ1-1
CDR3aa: CASSYSRANTEAFF
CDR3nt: TGTGCCAGCAGTTACTCACGGGCGAACACTGAAGCTTTCTTT

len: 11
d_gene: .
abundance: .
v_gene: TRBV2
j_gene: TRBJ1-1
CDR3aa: CASRINTEAFF
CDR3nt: TGTGCCAGCAGGATAAACACTGAAGCTTTCTTT

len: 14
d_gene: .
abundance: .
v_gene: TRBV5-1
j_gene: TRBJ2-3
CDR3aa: CASSLATGADTQYF
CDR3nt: TGCGCCAGCAGCTTGGCAACGGGGGCAGATACGCAGTATTTT

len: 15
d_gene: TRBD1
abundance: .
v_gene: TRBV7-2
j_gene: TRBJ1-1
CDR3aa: CASSSRGQRGTEAFF
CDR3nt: TGTGCCAGCAGCTCCAGGGGACAGCGCGGCACTGAAGCTTTCTTT

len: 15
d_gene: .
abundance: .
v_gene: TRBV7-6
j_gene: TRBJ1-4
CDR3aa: CASSLAQQSLAQLFF
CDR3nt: TGTGCCAGCAGCTTAGCGCAACAATCTTTGGCGCAACTGTTTTTT

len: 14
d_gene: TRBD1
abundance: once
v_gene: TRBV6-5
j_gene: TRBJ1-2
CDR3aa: CASSYTGTDYGYTF
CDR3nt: TGTGCCAGCAGCTATACCGGGACAGACTATGGCTACACCTTC

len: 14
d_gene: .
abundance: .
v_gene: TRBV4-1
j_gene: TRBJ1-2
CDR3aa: CASSQEGRRDGYTF
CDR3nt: TGCGCCAGCAGCCAAGAAGGGAGGAGGGATGGCTACACCTTC

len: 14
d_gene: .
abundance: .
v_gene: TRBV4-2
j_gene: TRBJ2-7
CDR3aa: CASSQYTRGGEQYF
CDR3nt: TGTGCCAGCAGCCAATACACTAGAGGGGGCGAGCAGTACTTC

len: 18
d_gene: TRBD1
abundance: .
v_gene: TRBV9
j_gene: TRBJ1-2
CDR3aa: CASSERPSFRGQGYGYTF
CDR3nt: TGTGCCAGCAGCGAGAGACCATCTTTCAGGGGGCAGGGCTATGGCTACACCTTC

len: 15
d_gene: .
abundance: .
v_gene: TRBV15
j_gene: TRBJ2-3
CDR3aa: CATSRDKLRTDTQYF
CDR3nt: TGTGCCACCAGCAGAGATAAACTACGCACAGATACGCAGTATTTT

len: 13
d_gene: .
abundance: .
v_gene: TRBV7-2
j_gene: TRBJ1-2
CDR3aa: CASSSRVIYGYTF
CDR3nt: TGTGCCAGCAGCTCAAGGGTTATCTATGGCTACACCTTC